This T cell receptor (beta chain) originates from a study of early T cells in non-severe SARS-CoV-2 infection (dated by TCRdb to the early 2020s). About the study as a whole: Bulk RNA from unsorted whole blood was used for TCR sequencing, so alpha and beta chains could not be paired.

Libraries were constructed by 5' RACE. The run used a NextSeq 500. To correct for sequencing error and PCR bias, the TCR library protocol tagged individual cDNA molecules with unique molecular identifiers. Both TCR alpha and beta chains were sequenced, and tight co-correlation was observed between alpha and beta sequence abundances in each sample. Per the source publication's procedure: Decombinator V4 was used to annotate the V gene, J gene and CDR3 of the TCR sequences. Expanded TCRs were defined as changing significantly between any two time points under a Poisson model with p below 0.0001. TCR abundances were normalised to the total number of TCRs sequenced per sample and expressed as counts per million. TRAV1-2 paired with TRAJ12, TRAJ20 or TRAJ33 defined MAIT TCRs, while TRAV10 paired with TRAJ18 defined iNKT TCRs. A search of VDJdb, accessed on 1 November 2021, was run for TCRs annotated to CMV, EBV and SARS-CoV-2, with TCRs annotated for multiple antigens excluded. TCRdb handled the public reads itself, with Q25 trimming in fastp and clone calling in MiXCR, and kept productive beta chains. Entries that share a CDR3 protein sequence are merged under the most common genes and DNA. The V and J calls and clone size come from TCRdb's table, not from the authors' own analysis. The sample includes over 75,000 distinct CDR3 sequences, with around 13% observed a single time. The ten largest clones add up to under 2.5% of the sample.

This clonotype turned up a few times. This clone's antigen is unknown. No much larger clonotype is one base removed from it; base qualities were not supplied. V trim: 3 bases; J trim: 10 bases; unmatched bases: 14. Spanning cysteine to phenylalanine, the CDR3 consists of 15 amino acids. The only DNA kept is the CDR3, 45 bases in frame from the first base. Per the germline V gene (reference sequence), DFQATT is the CDR1 and SNEGSKA is the CDR2. This was a case-control study nested in a cohort of healthcare workers in London, UK, who had nasopharyngeal swab PCR tests and blood samples taken every week. Healthcare workers were recruited during the week of the UK lockdown, between 23 and 31 March 2020, and followed weekly for up to roughly 15 weeks. What the study reported, not specific to this receptor: VDJdb matching was skewed toward anti-spike CD8 responses and likely underestimated virus-specific expansions by missing private and CD4 specificities.

Sample: whole blood. The V gene is TRBV20-1 and the J gene is TRBJ2-1; TRBD2 lines up with 8 middle nucleotides. The sequence came from an adult who was a healthcare worker with PCR-confirmed SARS-CoV-2 infection or an uninfected control (not recorded which). CDR3 protein: CSARTRGGVFREQFF. The nucleotide sequence reads as follows: TGCAGTGCTAGGACCCGGGGGGGTGTCTTTCGCGAGCAGTTCTTC.